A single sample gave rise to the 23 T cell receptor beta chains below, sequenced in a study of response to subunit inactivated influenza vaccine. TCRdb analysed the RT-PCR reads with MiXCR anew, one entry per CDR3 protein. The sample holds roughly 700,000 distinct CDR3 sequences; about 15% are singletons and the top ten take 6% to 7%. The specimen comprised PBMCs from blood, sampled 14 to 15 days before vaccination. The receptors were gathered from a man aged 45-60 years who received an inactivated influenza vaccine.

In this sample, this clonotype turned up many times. The CDR3 DNA sequence: TGTGCCAGCAGTGAATCCTTTCGAAACACCATATATTTT. It yields the protein CASSESFRNTIYF. This chain links TRBV2 with TRBJ1-3; D uncertain. V was pared by 2 bases and J by 5 bases, with 7 bases between. Germline CDR1 reads SNHLY; CDR2 reads FYNNEI. This CDR3 contains 13 residues.

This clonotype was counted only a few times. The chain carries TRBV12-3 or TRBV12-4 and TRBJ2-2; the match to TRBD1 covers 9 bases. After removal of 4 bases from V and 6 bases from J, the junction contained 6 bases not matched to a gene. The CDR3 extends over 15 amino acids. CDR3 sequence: CASSSSRTGAGELFF. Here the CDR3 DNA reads TGTGCCAGCAGTTCTAGCCGGACAGGGGCCGGGGAGCTGTTTTTT.

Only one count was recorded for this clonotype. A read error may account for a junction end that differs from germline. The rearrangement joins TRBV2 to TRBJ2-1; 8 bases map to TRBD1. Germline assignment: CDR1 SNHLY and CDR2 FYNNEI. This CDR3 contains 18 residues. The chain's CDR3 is CTSRTILGTGLTYNEQFF. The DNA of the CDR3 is TGTACCAGCAGGACGATACTTGGGACAGGCCTTACCTACAATGAGCAGTTCTTC. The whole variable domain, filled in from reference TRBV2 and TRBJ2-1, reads EPEVTQTPSHQVTQMGQEVILRCVPISNHLYFYWYRQILGQKVEFLVSFYNNEISEKSEIFDDQFSVERPDGSNFTLKIRSTKLEDSAMYFCTSRTILGTGLTYNEQFFGPGTRLTVL.

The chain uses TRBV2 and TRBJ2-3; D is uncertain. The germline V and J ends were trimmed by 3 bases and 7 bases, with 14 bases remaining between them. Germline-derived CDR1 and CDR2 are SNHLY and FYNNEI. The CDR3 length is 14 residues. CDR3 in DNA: TGTGCCAGCAGTGAGTTTGTAGGACGGTATACGCAGTATTTT. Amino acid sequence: CASSEFVGRYTQYF.

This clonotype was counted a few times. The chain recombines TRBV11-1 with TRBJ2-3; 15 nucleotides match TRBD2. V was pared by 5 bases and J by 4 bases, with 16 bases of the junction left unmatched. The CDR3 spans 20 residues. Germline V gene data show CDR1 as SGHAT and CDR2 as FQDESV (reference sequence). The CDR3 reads CASSLPGLAGGRYDPDTQYF. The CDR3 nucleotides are TGTGCCAGCAGCCTCCCCGGACTAGCGGGGGGGAGATACGACCCAGATACGCAGTATTTT.

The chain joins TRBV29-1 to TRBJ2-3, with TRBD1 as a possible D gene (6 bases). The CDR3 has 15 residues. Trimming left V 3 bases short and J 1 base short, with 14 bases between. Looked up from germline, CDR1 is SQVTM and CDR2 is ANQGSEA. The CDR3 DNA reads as TGCAGCGTTGACAATCATTGGGGGCGCACAGATACGCAGTATTTT. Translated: CSVDNHWGRTDTQYF.

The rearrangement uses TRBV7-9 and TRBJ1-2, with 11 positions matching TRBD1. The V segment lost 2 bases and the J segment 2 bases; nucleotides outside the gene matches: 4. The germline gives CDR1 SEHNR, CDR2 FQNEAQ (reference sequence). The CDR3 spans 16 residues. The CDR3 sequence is CASSLSGTGGNYGYTF. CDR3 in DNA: TGTGCCAGCAGCTTATCCGGGACAGGGGGAAACTATGGCTACACCTTC.

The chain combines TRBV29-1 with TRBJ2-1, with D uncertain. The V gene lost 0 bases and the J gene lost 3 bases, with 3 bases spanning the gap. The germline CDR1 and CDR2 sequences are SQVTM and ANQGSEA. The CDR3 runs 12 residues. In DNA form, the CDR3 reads TGCAGCGTTGAAGATGGCTACAATGAGCAGTTCTTC. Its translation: CSVEDGYNEQFF.

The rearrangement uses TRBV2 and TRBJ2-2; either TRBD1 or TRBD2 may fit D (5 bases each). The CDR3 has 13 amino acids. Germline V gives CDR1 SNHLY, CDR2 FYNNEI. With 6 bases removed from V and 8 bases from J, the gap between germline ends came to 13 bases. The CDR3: CASRGFEGGELFF. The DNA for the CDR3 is TGTGCCAGCAGGGGCTTCGAGGGGGGGGAGCTGTTTTTT.

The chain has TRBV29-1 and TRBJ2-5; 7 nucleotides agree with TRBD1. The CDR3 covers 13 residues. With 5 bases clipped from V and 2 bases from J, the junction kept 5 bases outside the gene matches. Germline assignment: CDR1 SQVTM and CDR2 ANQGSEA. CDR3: CSVKGAAQETQYF. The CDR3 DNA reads TGCAGCGTTAAGGGGGCGGCGCAAGAGACCCAGTACTTC.

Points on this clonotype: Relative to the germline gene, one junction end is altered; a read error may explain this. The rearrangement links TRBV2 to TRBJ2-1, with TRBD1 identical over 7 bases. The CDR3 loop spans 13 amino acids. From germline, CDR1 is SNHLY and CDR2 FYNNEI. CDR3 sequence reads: CASSTRTGVSLVF. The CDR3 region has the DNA TGTGCCAGCAGTACTCGCACAGGGGTGAGTTTGGTCTTC. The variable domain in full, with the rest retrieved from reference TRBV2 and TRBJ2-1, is EPEVTQTPSHQVTQMGQEVILRCVPISNHLYFYWYRQILGQKVEFLVSFYNNEISEKSEIFDDQFSVERPDGSNFTLKIRSTKLEDSAMYFCASSTRTGVSLVFGPGTRLTVL.

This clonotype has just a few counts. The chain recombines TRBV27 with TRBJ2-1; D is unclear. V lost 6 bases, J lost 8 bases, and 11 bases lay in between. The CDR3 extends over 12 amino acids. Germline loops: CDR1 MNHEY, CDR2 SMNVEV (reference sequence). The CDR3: CASRLTTHEQFF. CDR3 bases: TGTGCCAGCAGGCTTACCACGCATGAGCAGTTCTTC.

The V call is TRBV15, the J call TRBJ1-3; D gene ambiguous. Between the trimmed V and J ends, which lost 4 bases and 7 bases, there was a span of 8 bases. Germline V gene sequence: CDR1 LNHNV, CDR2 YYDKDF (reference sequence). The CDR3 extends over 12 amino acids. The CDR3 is CATSTHLNTIYF. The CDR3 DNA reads TGTGCCACCAGCACCCACCTGAACACCATATATTTT.

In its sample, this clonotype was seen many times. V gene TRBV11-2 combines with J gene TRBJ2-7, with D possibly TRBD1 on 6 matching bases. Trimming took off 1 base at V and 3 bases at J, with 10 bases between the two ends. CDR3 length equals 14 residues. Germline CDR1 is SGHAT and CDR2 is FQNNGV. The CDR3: CASSLAHRVYEQYF. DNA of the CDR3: TGTGCCAGCAGCTTAGCGCACAGGGTCTACGAGCAGTACTTC.

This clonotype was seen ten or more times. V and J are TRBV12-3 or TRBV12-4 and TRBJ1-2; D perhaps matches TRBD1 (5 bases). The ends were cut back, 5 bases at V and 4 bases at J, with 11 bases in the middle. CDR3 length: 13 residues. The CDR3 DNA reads TGTGCCAGCAGTCCGGACACTGGCTATGGCTACACCTTC. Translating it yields CASSPDTGYGYTF.

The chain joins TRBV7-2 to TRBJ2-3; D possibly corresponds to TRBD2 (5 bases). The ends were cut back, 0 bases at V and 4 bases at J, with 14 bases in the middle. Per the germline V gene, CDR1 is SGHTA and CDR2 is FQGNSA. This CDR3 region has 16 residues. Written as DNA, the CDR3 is TGTGCCAGCAGCTTAGCGGTGACTCCCGGGGCAGATACGCAGTATTTT. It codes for CASSLAVTPGADTQYF.

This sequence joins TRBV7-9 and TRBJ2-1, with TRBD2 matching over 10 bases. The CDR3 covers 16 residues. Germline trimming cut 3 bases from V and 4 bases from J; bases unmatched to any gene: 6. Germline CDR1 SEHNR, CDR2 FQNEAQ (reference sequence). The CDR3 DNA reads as TGTGCCAGCAGCTTTAGCGGGAGGCCCCCTTACAATGAGCAGTTCTTC. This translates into CASSFSGRPPYNEQFF.

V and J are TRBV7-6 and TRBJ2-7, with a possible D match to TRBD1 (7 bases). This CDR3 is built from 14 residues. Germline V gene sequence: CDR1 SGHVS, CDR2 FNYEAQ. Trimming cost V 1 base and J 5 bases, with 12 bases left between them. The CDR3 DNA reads TGTGCCAGCAGCTTAGTCCCCAGGGGGGACGAGCAGTACTTC. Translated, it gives CASSLVPRGDEQYF.

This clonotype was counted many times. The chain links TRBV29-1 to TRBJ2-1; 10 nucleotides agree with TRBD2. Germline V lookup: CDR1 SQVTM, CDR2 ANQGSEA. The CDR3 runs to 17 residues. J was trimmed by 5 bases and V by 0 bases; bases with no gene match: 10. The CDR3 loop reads CSVEDLALAGVDNEQFF. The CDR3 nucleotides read TGCAGCGTTGAAGATCTTGCGCTAGCGGGAGTCGACAATGAGCAGTTCTTC.

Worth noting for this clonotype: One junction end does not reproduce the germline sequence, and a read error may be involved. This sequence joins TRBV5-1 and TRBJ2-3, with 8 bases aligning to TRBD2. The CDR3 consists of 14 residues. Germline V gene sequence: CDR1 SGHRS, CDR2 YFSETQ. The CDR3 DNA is TGCGCCGGCAGCCAGGGACTAGTAACAGATACGCAGTATTTT. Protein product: CAGSQGLVTDTQYF.

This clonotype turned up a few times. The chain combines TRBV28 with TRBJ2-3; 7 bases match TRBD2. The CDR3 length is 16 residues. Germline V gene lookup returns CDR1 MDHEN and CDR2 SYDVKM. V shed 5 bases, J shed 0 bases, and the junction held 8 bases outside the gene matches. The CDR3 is CASSEFLRESTDTQYF. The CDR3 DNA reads TGTGCCAGCAGTGAGTTCTTGCGGGAGAGCACAGATACGCAGTATTTT.

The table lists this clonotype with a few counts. CDR3 nucleotides: TGTGCCAGCAGCTTACTATCTAGCGGGAGCTACGAGCAGTACTTC. It encodes CASSLLSSGSYEQYF. The chain is built from TRBV7-8 and TRBJ2-7; 10 bases fit TRBD2. The V gene's germline CDR1 is SGHVS and CDR2 FQNEAQ. V dropped 2 bases and J dropped 3; count of bases not matched to a gene: 4. The CDR3 spans 15 residues.

CDR3 residues: CASRAPGEGEKLFF. The CDR3 bases are TGTGCCAGCAGGGCCCCGGGCGAAGGCGAAAAACTGTTTTTT. The chain recombines TRBV3-1 with TRBJ1-4; no clear D gene. The CDR3 totals 14 residues. Germline CDR1 is LGHDT and CDR2 is YNNKEL (reference sequence). The V and J ends lost 6 bases and 8 bases respectively, with 16 bases between them.